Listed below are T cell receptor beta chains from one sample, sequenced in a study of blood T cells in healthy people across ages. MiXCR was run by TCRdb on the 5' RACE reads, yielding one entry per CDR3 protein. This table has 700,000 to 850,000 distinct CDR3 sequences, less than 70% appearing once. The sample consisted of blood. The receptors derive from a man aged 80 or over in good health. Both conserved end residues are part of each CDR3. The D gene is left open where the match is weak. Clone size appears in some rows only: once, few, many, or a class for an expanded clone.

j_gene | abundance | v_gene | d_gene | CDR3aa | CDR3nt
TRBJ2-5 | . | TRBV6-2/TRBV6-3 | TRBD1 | CASSYLGTGRETQYF | TGTGCCAGCAGTTACCTTGGGACAGGGCGAGAGACCCAGTACTTC
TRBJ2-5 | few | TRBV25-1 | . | CACRPQGGTQYF | TGTGCCTGCCGCCCGCAGGGAGGGACCCAGTACTTC
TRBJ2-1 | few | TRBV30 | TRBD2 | CAWSSGRGNEQFF | TGTGCCTGGAGTAGCGGGAGAGGCAATGAGCAGTTCTTC
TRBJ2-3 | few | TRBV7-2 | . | CASSLEVPPADTQYF | TGTGCCAGCAGCTTAGAGGTACCGCCGGCAGATACGCAGTATTTT
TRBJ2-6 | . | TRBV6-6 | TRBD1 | CATGDRVRSGANVLTF | TGTGCCACAGGGGACAGGGTGAGGTCTGGGGCCAACGTCCTGACTTTC
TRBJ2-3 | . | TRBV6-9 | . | CASSFRFRYAYF | TGTGCCAGCAGTTTCAGGTTCAGATACGCGTATTTT
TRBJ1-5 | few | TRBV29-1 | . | CSVSGSSNQPQHF | TGCAGCGTTTCCGGCAGCAGCAATCAGCCCCAGCATTTT
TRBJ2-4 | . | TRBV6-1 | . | CASSEGRRAKNIQYF | TGTGCCAGCAGTGAGGGCCGACGAGCCAAAAACATTCAGTACTTC
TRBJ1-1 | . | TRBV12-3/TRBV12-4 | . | CASSLSPRGPNTEAFF | TGTGCCAGCAGTTTATCCCCCCGTGGACCGAACACTGAAGCTTTCTTT
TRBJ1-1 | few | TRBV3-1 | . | CASSQDWKNPGTAFF | TGTGCCAGCAGCCAAGATTGGAAAAACCCTGGGACGGCTTTCTTT
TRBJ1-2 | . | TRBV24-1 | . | CATSDRRHGYTF | TGTGCCACCAGTGACCGGAGGCATGGCTACACCTTC
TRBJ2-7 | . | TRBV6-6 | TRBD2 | CASRPRQAKGLAGVYF | TGTGCCAGCAGGCCCCGGCAGGCCAAAGGACTAGCGGGAGTGTACTTC
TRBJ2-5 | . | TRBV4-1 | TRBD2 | CASSQDPAGGPETQYF | TGCGCCAGCAGCCAAGATCCAGCGGGAGGGCCAGAGACCCAGTACTTC
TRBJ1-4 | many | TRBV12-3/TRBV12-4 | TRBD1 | CASSVQGAGEKLFF | TGTGCCAGCAGTGTACAGGGGGCCGGTGAAAAACTGTTTTTT
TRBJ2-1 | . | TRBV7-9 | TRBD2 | CASSFPGLAIYNEQFF | TGTGCCAGCAGCTTCCCGGGACTAGCGATCTACAATGAGCAGTTCTTC
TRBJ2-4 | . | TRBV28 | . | CASCGLAKNIQYF | TGTGCCAGCTGCGGTCTAGCCAAAAACATTCAGTACTTC
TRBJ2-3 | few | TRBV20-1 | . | CSASLGTDTQYF | TGCAGTGCTTCGCTAGGGACAGATACGCAGTATTTT
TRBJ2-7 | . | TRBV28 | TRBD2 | CASSPPGLAGGKEQYF | TGTGCCAGCAGTCCACCGGGACTAGCGGGAGGAAAAGAGCAGTACTTC
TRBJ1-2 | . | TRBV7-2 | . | CASSIDLTSYGYTF | TGTGCCAGCAGCATAGACCTAACCTCCTATGGCTACACCTTC
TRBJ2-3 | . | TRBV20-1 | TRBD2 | CSARGGSHPTDTQYF | TGCAGTGCTAGAGGCGGGAGCCATCCCACAGATACGCAGTATTTT
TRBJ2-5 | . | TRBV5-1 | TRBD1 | CASRATGGPQETQYF | TGCGCCAGCAGGGCGACAGGGGGCCCCCAAGAGACCCAGTACTTC
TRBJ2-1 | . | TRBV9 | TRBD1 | CASSRGQLPNNEQFF | TGTGCCAGCAGCCGGGGACAGCTCCCTAACAATGAGCAGTTCTTC
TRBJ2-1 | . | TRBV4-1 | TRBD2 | CASSQEGLAAQFF | TGCGCCAGCAGCCAAGAGGGACTAGCGGCGCAGTTCTTC
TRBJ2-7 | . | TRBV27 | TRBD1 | CASSPQDRGSYEQYF | TGTGCCAGCAGTCCCCAGGACAGGGGGTCGTACGAGCAGTACTTC
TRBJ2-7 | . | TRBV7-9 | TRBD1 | CASSAAGRGSYEQYF | TGTGCCAGCAGCGCGGCGGGCAGGGGGTCCTACGAGCAGTACTTC
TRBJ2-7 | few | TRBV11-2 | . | CASSSVRYLPYEQYF | TGTGCCAGCAGCTCGGTCCGTTATTTACCCTACGAGCAGTACTTC
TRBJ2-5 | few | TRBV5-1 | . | CASSLNLENEQYF | TGCGCCAGCAGCCTAAACCTAGAAAATGAGCAGTACTTC
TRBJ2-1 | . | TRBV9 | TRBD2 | CASSVGASLAGRGTQFF | TGTGCCAGCAGCGTAGGAGCCTCCCTAGCGGGACGGGGGACCCAGTTCTTC
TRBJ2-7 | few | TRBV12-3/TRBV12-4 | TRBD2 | CARGSGRAYEQYF | TGTGCCAGAGGTAGCGGGAGGGCCTACGAGCAGTACTTC
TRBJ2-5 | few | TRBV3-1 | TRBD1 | CASSQAAGKGQAVRETQYF | TGTGCCAGCAGCCAAGCCGCCGGGAAAGGACAGGCCGTAAGAGAGACCCAGTACTTC
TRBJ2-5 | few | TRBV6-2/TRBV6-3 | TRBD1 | CASSYAEDRGMETQYF | TGTGCCAGCAGTTACGCCGAGGACAGGGGGATGGAGACCCAGTACTTC
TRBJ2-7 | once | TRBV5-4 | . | CASSLKGGVASYEQYF | TGTGCCAGCAGCTTAAAAGGCGGGGTAGCGTCCTACGAGCAGTACTTC
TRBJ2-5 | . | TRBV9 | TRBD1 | CASSVDRSQETQYF | TGTGCCAGCAGCGTGGACAGGTCCCAAGAGACCCAGTACTTC
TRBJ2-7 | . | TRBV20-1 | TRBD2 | CSAGKTSGRAYEQYF | TGCAGTGCTGGAAAGACTAGCGGGAGGGCCTACGAGCAGTACTTC
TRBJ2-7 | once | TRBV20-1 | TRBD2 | CSTRVPTGLAGRYEQYF | TGCAGTACTAGAGTCCCAACCGGACTAGCGGGTCGCTACGAGCAGTACTTC
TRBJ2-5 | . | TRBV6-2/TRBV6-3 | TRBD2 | CASSPGLAERETQYF | TGTGCCAGCAGCCCAGGACTAGCGGAGAGGGAGACCCAGTACTTC
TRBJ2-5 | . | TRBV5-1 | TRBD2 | CASSLWGGSWQYF | TGCGCCAGCAGCCTCTGGGGGGGGTCGTGGCAGTACTTC
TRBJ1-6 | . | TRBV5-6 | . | CASGGGGRSPLHF | TGTGCCAGCGGCGGAGGAGGCCGGTCACCCCTCCACTTT
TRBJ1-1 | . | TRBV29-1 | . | CSAALGNTEAFF | TGCAGCGCGGCACTGGGGAACACTGAAGCTTTCTTT
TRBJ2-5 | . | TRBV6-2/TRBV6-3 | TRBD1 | CASRYGDRQETQYF | TGTGCCAGCAGGTACGGGGACAGACAAGAGACCCAGTACTTC
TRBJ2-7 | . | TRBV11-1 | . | CASSLAALWGPSSYEQYF | TGTGCCAGCAGCTTAGCGGCCCTATGGGGTCCAAGCTCCTACGAGCAGTACTTC
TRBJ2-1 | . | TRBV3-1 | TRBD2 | CASSQGRGEQFF | TGTGCCAGCAGCCAAGGGCGGGGGGAGCAGTTCTTC
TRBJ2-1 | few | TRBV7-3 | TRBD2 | CASSSGRIQFF | TGTGCCAGCAGTAGCGGGAGGATCCAGTTCTTC
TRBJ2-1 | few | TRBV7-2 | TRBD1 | CASSPGTGLINEQFF | TGTGCCAGCAGCCCCGGGACAGGACTTATCAATGAGCAGTTCTTC
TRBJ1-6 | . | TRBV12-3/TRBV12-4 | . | CASSFQGTGNSPLHF | TGTGCCAGCAGTTTTCAGGGAACGGGAAATTCACCCCTCCACTTT
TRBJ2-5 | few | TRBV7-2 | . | CASSLYSSGQETQYF | TGTGCCAGCAGCTTATATTCGAGCGGGCAAGAGACCCAGTACTTC
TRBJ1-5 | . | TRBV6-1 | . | CASSEGDYQPQHF | TGTGCCAGCAGTGAAGGGGACTATCAGCCCCAGCATTTT
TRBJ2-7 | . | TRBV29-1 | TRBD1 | CSAKTGTGTEQYF | TGCAGCGCTAAGACCGGGACAGGGACTGAGCAGTACTTC